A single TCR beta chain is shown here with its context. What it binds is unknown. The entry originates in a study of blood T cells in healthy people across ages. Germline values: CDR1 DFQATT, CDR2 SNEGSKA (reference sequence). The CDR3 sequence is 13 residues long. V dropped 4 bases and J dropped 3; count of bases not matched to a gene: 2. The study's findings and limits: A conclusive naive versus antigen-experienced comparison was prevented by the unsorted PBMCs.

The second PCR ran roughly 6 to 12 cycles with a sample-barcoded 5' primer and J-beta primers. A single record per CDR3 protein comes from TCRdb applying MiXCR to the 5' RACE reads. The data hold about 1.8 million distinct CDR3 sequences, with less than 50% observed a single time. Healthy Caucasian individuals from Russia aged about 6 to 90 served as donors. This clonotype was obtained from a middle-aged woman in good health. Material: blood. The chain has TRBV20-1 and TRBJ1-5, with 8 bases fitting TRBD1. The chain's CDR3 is CSANRGTNQPQHF. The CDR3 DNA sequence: TGCAGTGCTAACAGGGGGACCAATCAGCCCCAGCATTTT.